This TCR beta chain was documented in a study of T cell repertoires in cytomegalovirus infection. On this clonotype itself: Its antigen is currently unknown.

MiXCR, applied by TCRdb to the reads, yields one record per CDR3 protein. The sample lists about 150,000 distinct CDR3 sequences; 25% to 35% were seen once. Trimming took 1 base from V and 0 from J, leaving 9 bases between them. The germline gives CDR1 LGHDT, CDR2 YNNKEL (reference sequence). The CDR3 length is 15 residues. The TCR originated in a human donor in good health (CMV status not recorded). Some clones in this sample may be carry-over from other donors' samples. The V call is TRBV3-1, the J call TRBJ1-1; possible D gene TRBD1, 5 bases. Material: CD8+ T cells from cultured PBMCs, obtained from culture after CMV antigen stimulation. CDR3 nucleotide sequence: TGTGCCAGCAGCCAAGTACTGGGGGTGAACACTGAAGCTTTCTTT. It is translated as CASSQVLGVNTEAFF.